The T cell receptor beta chain described here comes from a study of T-cell reconstitution after alpha-beta-depleted transplantation in children. The TCRbeta library was prepared with unique molecular identifiers. TCRdb passed the PCR reads through MiXCR, listing each CDR3 protein once. Altogether roughly 300,000 distinct CDR3 sequences are present, 9.9% being singletons, with the ten largest covering around a tenth. The CDR3 is made up of 13 amino acids. V was clipped by 5 bases and J by 1 base, with 7 bases between them. CDR1 is WSHSY, CDR2 SAAADI, per germline. This sequence was found in a human donor who donated a stem cell graft to a child with SCID. Sequences were derived from PBMCs from the stem cell graft donor, sampled from the stem cell graft. V gene TRBV10-2 combines with J gene TRBJ2-3, with a weak D call TRBD2 (6 bases). The CDR3 region has the DNA TGCGCCAGCAGTTGGGGGGGCACAGATACGCAGTATTTT. Translated, it gives CASSWGGTDTQYF.